These T cell receptor beta chains were read from a single sample in a study of technical replicates of blood from a few donors. Method: immunoSEQ multiplex PCR; TCRdb's copy keeps in-frame clones and lacks some. Of some 64,000 clones listed, approximately 86% were seen once; the top ten hold 5.1%. Sample: PBMCs. These receptors all stem from a human donor in good health. Some clones in this sample may be carry-over from other donors' samples. CDR3s include the opening cysteine and the closing phenylalanine or tryptophan. Fields, in order: CDR3 protein, V gene.

CDR3aa: CASSLRRGRDFTDTQYF
v_gene: TRBV12-1

CDR3aa: CASSLDRGGAETQYF
v_gene: TRBV7-2

CDR3aa: CASGGSSSYEQYF
v_gene: TRBV6-6

CDR3aa: CASSLPTSGGAYEQFF
v_gene: TRBV27

CDR3aa: CASRSIAGPNNEQFF
v_gene: TRBV11-2

CDR3aa: CASSPGGGVNTEAFF
v_gene: TRBV5-6

CDR3aa: CASRKTPNYGYTF
v_gene: TRBV6-1

CDR3aa: CASSLNSLNGIYGYTF
v_gene: TRBV5-6

CDR3aa: CSVEGGGGRYNEQFF
v_gene: TRBV29-1

CDR3aa: CASSSRTANYGYTF
v_gene: TRBV19

CDR3aa: CASSSFREGLHF
v_gene: TRBV5-1

CDR3aa: CATCLRGKGNTEAFF
v_gene: TRBV15

CDR3aa: CASSPTSGSGGYEQYF
v_gene: TRBV13

CDR3aa: CASSPRVRDTEAFF
v_gene: TRBV4-3

CDR3aa: CASSTGDGTYEQYF
v_gene: TRBV27

CDR3aa: CASSQGTGNTYEQYF
v_gene: TRBV4-3

CDR3aa: CASSHNAGTGPYGYTF
v_gene: TRBV4-1